This T cell receptor (beta chain) comes out of a study of cytomegalovirus exposure and HLA in healthy donors. Primers for the PCR totalled 60 Vbeta and 13 Jbeta. Here immunoSEQ multiplex PCR was the method, and the copy in TCRdb shows in-frame clones only, minus some. This sample has roughly 100,000 clones; 83% occur once, and the top ten carry 5.5% to 7%. General study points: DRB1 had the most TCR associations and HLA-C the fewest, a later analysis found, with rates varying by HLA locus. It has been reported that TCR beta sequences accurately predicted the HLA-A and HLA-B alleles of most subjects.

J was trimmed by 0 bases and V by 8 bases; bases with no gene match: 7. Germline CDR1 is MNHEY and CDR2 is SMNVEV (reference sequence). The CDR3 is 14 residues long. Regarding this clone: Its antigen is unidentified.

Material: PBMCs. The clonotype comes from a man aged 18 to 35 in good health and CMV-seronegative. V and J are TRBV27 and TRBJ2-7, with TRBD1 identical over 7 bases. This chain's CDR3 is CASAARDSSYEQYF. CDR3 sequence (DNA): TGTGCCAGCGCGGCCCGGGACAGCTCCTACGAGCAGTACTTC.